Listed below are T cell receptor beta chains from one sample, sequenced in a study of blood T cell repertoires in COVID-19. Data came from immunoSEQ multiplex PCR; TCRdb stores just in-frame clones and leaves some out. The data contain approximately 160,000 clones, around 84% of them singletons. Sample: peripheral blood. These receptors came from a man aged 50 to 60 with active or convalescent COVID-19. Each CDR3 is given with its conserved first and last residue. D genes are given only for firm matches. A clone size is listed for some rows: how often the clone was seen (once, few, many), or a class if it is expanded.

v_gene: TRBV9
j_gene: TRBJ2-1
abundance: once
len: 14
d_gene: TRBD1
CDR3aa: CASSVATGASEQFF
CDR3nt: TGTGCCAGCAGCGTAGCTACAGGGGCTTCTGAGCAGTTCTTC

v_gene: TRBV11-2
j_gene: TRBJ1-4
abundance: .
len: 15
d_gene: TRBD1
CDR3aa: CASSSGTGRNEKLFF
CDR3nt: TGTGCCAGCAGCAGTGGGACAGGGCGAAATGAAAAACTGTTTTTT

v_gene: TRBV5-4
j_gene: TRBJ2-1
abundance: .
len: 17
d_gene: TRBD2
CDR3aa: CASSLGQTSGRGNEQFF
CDR3nt: TGTGCCAGCAGCTTGGGCCAAACTAGCGGGAGAGGGAATGAGCAGTTCTTC

v_gene: TRBV5-1
j_gene: TRBJ2-3
abundance: .
len: 15
d_gene: .
CDR3aa: CASSLAGSIADTQYF
CDR3nt: TGCGCCAGCAGCTTGGCGGGGAGTATTGCAGATACGCAGTATTTT

v_gene: TRBV9
j_gene: TRBJ2-7
abundance: .
len: 14
d_gene: .
CDR3aa: CASSVGTYPHEQYF
CDR3nt: TGTGCCAGCAGCGTAGGCACCTACCCCCACGAGCAGTACTTC

v_gene: TRBV10-3
j_gene: TRBJ1-2
abundance: .
len: 13
d_gene: TRBD1
CDR3aa: CAISESTGQGYTF
CDR3nt: TGTGCCATCAGTGAGTCGACAGGGCAAGGCTACACCTTC

v_gene: TRBV10-3
j_gene: TRBJ2-2
abundance: .
len: 13
d_gene: TRBD2
CDR3aa: CAIFSGSGGELFF
CDR3nt: TGTGCCATTTTTAGCGGGAGTGGCGGGGAGCTGTTTTTT

v_gene: TRBV29-1
j_gene: TRBJ1-6
abundance: .
len: 12
d_gene: .
CDR3aa: CSVRAGDSPLHF
CDR3nt: TGCAGCGTCCGGGCCGGGGATTCACCCCTCCACTTT

v_gene: TRBV9
j_gene: TRBJ2-4
abundance: .
len: 15
d_gene: .
CDR3aa: CASSVSAGGSNIQYF
CDR3nt: TGTGCCAGCAGCGTAAGCGCTGGAGGGAGTAACATTCAGTACTTC

v_gene: TRBV10-3
j_gene: TRBJ1-1
abundance: .
len: 16
d_gene: TRBD1
CDR3aa: CAISMGSGGRNTEAFF
CDR3nt: TGTGCCATCAGTATGGGTTCAGGGGGCAGGAACACTGAAGCTTTCTTT

v_gene: TRBV5-4
j_gene: TRBJ2-3
abundance: .
len: 14
d_gene: .
CDR3aa: CASSLDPHTDTQYF
CDR3nt: TGTGCCAGCAGCCTGGACCCACACACAGATACGCAGTATTTT

v_gene: TRBV4-3
j_gene: TRBJ2-1
abundance: .
len: 16
d_gene: TRBD2
CDR3aa: CASSQARTSVSNEQFF
CDR3nt: TGCGCCAGCAGCCAGGCCAGGACTAGCGTAAGCAATGAGCAGTTCTTC

v_gene: TRBV15
j_gene: TRBJ2-1
abundance: .
len: 15
d_gene: TRBD1
CDR3aa: CATSGDRGTYNEQFF
CDR3nt: TGTGCCACCAGCGGGGACAGGGGTACCTACAATGAGCAGTTCTTC

v_gene: TRBV6-1
j_gene: TRBJ1-5
abundance: .
len: 12
d_gene: .
CDR3aa: CASSETPFVLLF
CDR3nt: TGTGCCAGCAGTGAAACCCCGTTCGTACTGCTTTTT

v_gene: TRBV28
j_gene: TRBJ1-1
abundance: .
len: 14
d_gene: .
CDR3aa: CASSIEQAYREAFF
CDR3nt: TGTGCCAGCAGCATCGAACAGGCGTACCGAGAAGCTTTCTTT

v_gene: TRBV10-2
j_gene: TRBJ1-6
abundance: .
len: 15
d_gene: .
CDR3aa: CASTRGEGYNSPLHF
CDR3nt: TGCGCCAGCACTAGAGGAGAGGGATATAATTCACCCCTCCACTTT

v_gene: TRBV25-1
j_gene: TRBJ2-2
abundance: .
len: 16
d_gene: .
CDR3aa: CASRAPSGINTGELFF
CDR3nt: TGTGCCAGCAGGGCACCGAGCGGAATAAACACCGGGGAGCTGTTTTTT

v_gene: TRBV7-9
j_gene: TRBJ1-4
abundance: .
len: 14
d_gene: TRBD1
CDR3aa: CASSLAGGNEKLFF
CDR3nt: TGTGCCAGCAGCTTAGCAGGGGGCAATGAAAAACTGTTTTTT

v_gene: TRBV6-1
j_gene: TRBJ1-2
abundance: .
len: 14
d_gene: .
CDR3aa: CASSEPGQYPGYTF
CDR3nt: TGTGCCAGCAGTGAGCCCGGACAGTATCCTGGCTACACCTTC

v_gene: TRBV7-2
j_gene: TRBJ2-1
abundance: .
len: 13
d_gene: .
CDR3aa: CASSLTDYNEQFF
CDR3nt: TGTGCCAGCAGTTTGACAGACTACAATGAGCAGTTCTTC

v_gene: TRBV2
j_gene: TRBJ2-7
abundance: .
len: 13
d_gene: .
CDR3aa: CASGGPSNGEQYF
CDR3nt: TGTGCCAGCGGGGGCCCGTCAAATGGGGAGCAGTACTTC

v_gene: TRBV6-6
j_gene: TRBJ1-1
abundance: .
len: 15
d_gene: TRBD1
CDR3aa: CASSHDRVGDTEAFF
CDR3nt: TGTGCCAGCAGCCACGACAGGGTGGGTGACACTGAAGCTTTCTTT

v_gene: TRBV5-1
j_gene: TRBJ1-1
abundance: .
len: 14
d_gene: .
CDR3aa: CASSLDRPNTEAFF
CDR3nt: TGCGCCAGCAGCTTGGACAGGCCGAACACTGAAGCTTTCTTT

v_gene: TRBV7-3
j_gene: TRBJ2-2
abundance: .
len: 22
d_gene: TRBD2
CDR3aa: CASSFSINGVWGGRALTGELFF
CDR3nt: TGTGCCAGCAGCTTTTCGATAAACGGTGTCTGGGGCGGGAGGGCCCTTACCGGGGAGCTGTTTTTT

v_gene: TRBV5-1
j_gene: TRBJ2-2
abundance: .
len: 16
d_gene: TRBD2
CDR3aa: CASSTQTSADTGELFF
CDR3nt: TGCGCCAGCAGCACTCAGACTAGCGCGGACACCGGGGAGCTGTTTTTT

v_gene: TRBV6-2/TRBV6-3
j_gene: TRBJ1-1
abundance: .
len: 14
d_gene: .
CDR3aa: CASSYSGGNTEAFF
CDR3nt: TGTGCCAGCAGTTACTCGGGGGGGAACACTGAAGCTTTCTTT

v_gene: TRBV6-1
j_gene: TRBJ2-7
abundance: once
len: 14
d_gene: .
CDR3aa: CASSDQGRSYEQYF
CDR3nt: TGTGCCAGCAGTGACCAGGGGCGCAGCTACGAGCAGTACTTC

v_gene: TRBV6-5
j_gene: TRBJ2-7
abundance: .
len: 14
d_gene: TRBD1
CDR3aa: CASSSNSGGREQYF
CDR3nt: TGTGCCAGCAGTTCGAATTCAGGGGGCCGGGAGCAGTACTTC

v_gene: TRBV27
j_gene: TRBJ1-6
abundance: .
len: 15
d_gene: TRBD1
CDR3aa: CASSSQTGYNSPLHF
CDR3nt: TGTGCCAGCAGTTCCCAGACAGGGTACAATTCACCCCTCCACTTT

v_gene: TRBV5-1
j_gene: TRBJ2-7
abundance: .
len: 15
d_gene: TRBD2
CDR3aa: CASSLGTSITYEQYF
CDR3nt: TGCGCCAGCAGTCTAGGGACTAGCATCACCTACGAGCAGTACTTC

v_gene: TRBV7-2
j_gene: TRBJ2-1
abundance: .
len: 16
d_gene: TRBD2
CDR3aa: CASSLATSGILNEQFF
CDR3nt: TGTGCCAGCAGCTTAGCCACTAGCGGGATACTTAATGAGCAGTTCTTC

v_gene: TRBV4-3
j_gene: TRBJ2-7
abundance: .
len: 16
d_gene: TRBD2
CDR3aa: CASSQSTAGAYYEQYF
CDR3nt: TGCGCCAGCAGCCAATCGACAGCGGGGGCGTATTACGAGCAGTACTTC

v_gene: TRBV7-9
j_gene: TRBJ2-5
abundance: few
len: 15
d_gene: .
CDR3aa: CASSLTGQFQETQYF
CDR3nt: TGTGCCAGCAGCTTGACAGGCCAGTTCCAAGAGACCCAGTACTTC

v_gene: TRBV19
j_gene: TRBJ2-7
abundance: .
len: 15
d_gene: .
CDR3aa: CASSIGSTSGYEQYF
CDR3nt: TGTGCCAGTAGTATCGGCTCCACCTCGGGCTACGAGCAGTACTTC

v_gene: TRBV6-2/TRBV6-3
j_gene: TRBJ2-2
abundance: .
len: 15
d_gene: .
CDR3aa: CASSYRLQNTGELFF
CDR3nt: TGTGCCAGCAGTTACAGACTTCAGAACACCGGGGAGCTGTTTTTT

v_gene: TRBV7-9
j_gene: TRBJ2-7
abundance: .
len: 15
d_gene: TRBD2
CDR3aa: CASSLSGRRSYEQYF
CDR3nt: TGTGCCAGCAGCTTAAGCGGGAGAAGGTCCTACGAGCAGTACTTC

v_gene: TRBV19
j_gene: TRBJ2-2
abundance: .
len: 13
d_gene: .
CDR3aa: CASSIDIEGELFF
CDR3nt: TGTGCCAGTAGTATAGATATAGAGGGGGAGCTGTTTTTT